This T cell receptor (beta chain) was obtained from a study of siplizumab effects on memory and regulatory T cells. V lost 4 bases and J lost 7, with 7 bases in between. From germline, CDR1 is SGHAT and CDR2 FQNNGV. The CDR3 is 11 residues long. Measured with immunoSEQ multiplex PCR; TCRdb has only the in-frame clones, and not every one. The table records 70,000 to 100,000 clones, 93% of them present only once. The sequence was obtained from a human donor in good health. The chain couples TRBV11-2 to TRBJ1-2; maybe TRBD1 (5 bases). The sequenced sample was CD8+ T cells sorted from blood. CDR3 in DNA: TGTGCCAGCAGCTGGGGGGGTGGCTACACCTTC. It specifies CASSWGGGYTF. Drawing the rest from reference TRBV11-2 and TRBJ1-2, the complete variable domain is EAGVAQSPRYKIIEKRQSVAFWCNPISGHATLYWYQQILGQGPKLLIQFQNNGVVDDSQLPKDRFSAERLKGVDSTLKIQPAKLEDSAVYLCASSWGGGYTFGSGTRLTVV.